Shown below are 5 T cell receptor beta chains from a single sample sequenced in a study of T cells in Graves' hyperthyroidism and ophthalmopathy (dated by TCRdb to 2018 to 2020). Library preparation was by multiplex PCR. Sequencer: Illumina HiSeq 2000. Amplification of TCR beta CDR3 regions was carried out from RNA transcripts. A first-round RT-PCR of the TCR CDR3 used the HTBI primer set with the Qiagen OneStep RT-PCR kit. TCRdb took the public reads, trimmed them with fastp at Q25, ran MiXCR for clone calling and kept in-frame beta chains. Every CDR3 protein is listed once, alongside the most common genes and DNA of its rows. In this sample the table shows 700,000 to 950,000 distinct CDR3 sequences, about 35% of which occur a single time. Together, the top ten hold around 30% of the sample. Sequences were obtained from blood. Source of these receptors: a woman aged 35 to 49 with Graves' hyperthyroidism.

This clonotype was observed at least ten times. The rearrangement links TRBV7-2 to TRBJ1-2; 9 bases align to TRBD1. V shed 3 bases, J shed 7 bases, and the junction held 3 bases outside the gene matches. CDR3 length: 13 amino acids. CDR1 and CDR2 (germline): SGHTA, FQGNSA. CDR3: CASSLGDRVGYTF. CDR3 nucleotides: TGTGCCAGCAGCTTGGGGGACAGGGTTGGCTACACCTTC. The whole variable domain, filled in from reference TRBV7-2 and TRBJ1-2, reads GAGVSQSPSNKVTEKGKDVELRCDPISGHTALYWYRQSLGQGLEFLIYFQGNSAPDKSGLPSDRFSAERTGGSVSTLTIQRTQQEDSAVYLCASSLGDRVGYTFGSGTRLTVV.

This clonotype appeared a few times. The chain is built from TRBV4-3 and TRBJ2-2, with D unresolved. CDR1 LGHNA and CDR2 YSLEER come from the germline V gene. The V and J ends lost 0 bases and 3 bases respectively, with 11 bases between them. CDR3 length: 16 amino acids. The CDR3 DNA reads TGCGCCAGCAGCCAAGATCTGCCTCTCTACACCGGGGAGCTGTTTTTT. Its translation: CASSQDLPLYTGELFF.

The chain links TRBV27 to TRBJ1-5; D might be TRBD1 (6 bases). This CDR3 contains 17 residues. V was shortened by 3 bases and J by 2 bases, with 17 bases between the two germline ends. Germline values: CDR1 MNHEY, CDR2 SMNVEV (reference sequence). This chain's CDR3 is CASSFRSGGRGNQPQHF. The CDR3 DNA reads TGTGCCAGCAGTTTCAGGTCGGGGGGGCGCGGCAATCAGCCCCAGCATTTT.

This clonotype was found a few times. J is TRBJ1-1 and V is TRBV5-1; unclear D gene. Germline assignment: CDR1 SGHRS and CDR2 YFSETQ. The CDR3 totals 12 residues. V shed 4 bases and J shed 3 bases, with 7 bases lying between them. The CDR3, as DNA: TGCGCCAGCAGCCTCACCCACACTGAAGCTTTCTTT. Its protein is CASSLTHTEAFF.

This clonotype appeared many times. The CDR3 here is CATSETGSEAFF. Here the CDR3 DNA reads TGTGCCACCAGTGAGACAGGTTCCGAGGCTTTCTTT. The chain employs TRBV24-1 and TRBJ1-1, with D maybe TRBD1 (6 bases). V was trimmed by 4 bases and J by 11 bases, leaving 13 bases between them. The length of the CDR3 is 12 residues. Per germline, CDR1 KGHDR and CDR2 SFDVKD.